Sequencing of this T cell receptor beta chain was carried out in a study of T cells in Graves' hyperthyroidism and ophthalmopathy. Study results and caveats: Blood also carried most thyroid clonotypes expanded above 0.001. For ophthalmopathy, model prediction preceded onset by a median about six months.

V lost 0 bases, J lost 5 bases, and 11 bases lay in between. This CDR3 is built from 14 residues. CDR1 and CDR2 (germline): SGHRS, YFSETQ. TCR beta CDR3 sequences were amplified from RNA transcripts. Initially, a first-round RT-PCR of the TCR CDR3 employed the HTBI primer set. MiXCR was run by TCRdb on the multiplex PCR reads, yielding one entry per CDR3 protein. The table has hundreds of thousands of distinct CDR3 sequences, just under 45% seen once. Those patients with uncontrolled infection, other autoimmune disease, pregnancy or lactation were excluded. Thyroid ultrasound and orbital computed tomography, with clinical symptoms and serum thyroxine and TRAb, informed diagnoses. For this clonotype: Its matching antigen is unknown.

The sequenced sample was peripheral blood or thyroid tissue (not recorded which). The chain carries TRBV5-1 and TRBJ1-1; D perhaps matches TRBD1 (6 bases). The TCR was taken from an adult man with Graves' disease, either hyperthyroidism or ophthalmopathy (not recorded which). CDR3 nucleotides: TGCGCCAGCAGCTTGGAAACAGGGAGAACTGAAGCTTTCTTT. Translated: CASSLETGRTEAFF.